This T cell receptor beta chain was captured by sequencing in a study of PD-1 blockade in classical Hodgkin lymphoma. All patients relapsed after autologous stem cell transplantation, and brentuximab vedotin exposure varied. This CDR3 contains 16 residues. The V and J ends lost 5 bases and 0 bases respectively, with 13 bases between them. CDR1 and CDR2 from the germline V gene are SGHTA and FQGNSA. The method was immunoSEQ multiplex PCR; TCRdb's version includes in-frame clones alone and lacks a portion of them. The data hold just over 60,000 clones, with about 91% observed a single time. The chain couples TRBV7-2 to TRBJ1-4; no clear D. Sequenced here: peripheral blood mononuclear cells (PBMCs), sampled at baseline. The TCR was taken from a human donor with classical Hodgkin lymphoma. DNA for the CDR3: TGTGCCAGCAGCCCTCACCACAGAGCAACTAATGAAAAACTGTTTTTT. This translates into CASSPHHRATNEKLFF.